This T cell receptor (beta chain) came from a study of cytomegalovirus exposure and HLA in healthy donors. At collection, donors were nominally healthy, but unrecorded immune exposures were probable. A word on this clone: Its target is unknown.

The study, taken as a whole, reports: In a later analysis, most CMV-associated TCR beta chains appeared HLA-restricted. Altogether, more than 150 TCR beta chains were recorded as cytomegalovirus-associated. Per a prior analysis, the majority of TCR beta V segments were productive roughly 90% or roughly 30% of the time.

The primer mix had 60 Vbeta and 13 Jbeta primers. TCRdb keeps only in-frame clones here, not all; method: immunoSEQ multiplex PCR. The sample lists some 160,000 clones, 80% to 90% occurring once. Specimen: PBMCs. This receptor was taken from a man aged 50-60 years in good health and CMV-seropositive.

The CDR3 here is CASSGTGLQPQHF. CDR3 nucleotide sequence: TGTGCCAGCAGCGGGACAGGTTTACAGCCCCAGCATTTT. The chain is built from TRBV7-8 and TRBJ1-5, with 8 bases aligning to TRBD1. After removal of 5 bases from V and 7 bases from J, the junction contained 4 bases not matched to a gene. There are 13 residues in the CDR3. The germline CDR1 and CDR2 sequences are SGHVS and FQNEAQ. The full variable domain, its missing parts supplied by reference TRBV7-8 and TRBJ1-5, is GAGVSQSPRYKVAKRGQDVALRCDPISGHVSLFWYQQALGQGPEFLTYFQNEAQLDKSGLPSDRFFAERPEGSVSTLKIQRTQQEDSAVYLCASSGTGLQPQHFGDGTRLSIL.